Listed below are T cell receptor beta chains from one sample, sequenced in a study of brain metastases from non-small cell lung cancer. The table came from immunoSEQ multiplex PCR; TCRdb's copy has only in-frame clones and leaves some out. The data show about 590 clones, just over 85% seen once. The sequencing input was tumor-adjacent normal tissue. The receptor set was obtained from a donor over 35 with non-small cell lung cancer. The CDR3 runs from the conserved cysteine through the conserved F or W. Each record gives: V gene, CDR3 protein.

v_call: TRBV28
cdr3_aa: CASSPRTRDRGLYGANVLTF

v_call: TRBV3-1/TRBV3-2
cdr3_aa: CASSQDYGLAGVTGELFF

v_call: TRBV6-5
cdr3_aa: CASNSYNEQFF

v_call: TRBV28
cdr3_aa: CASSSRTRDRGLYGANVLTF

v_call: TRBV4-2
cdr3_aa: CASSPLTGELFF

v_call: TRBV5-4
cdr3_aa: CASSVPGGDGYTF

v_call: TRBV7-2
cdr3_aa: CASSSGRYQPQHF

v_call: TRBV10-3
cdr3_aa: CAISAQFEQYF

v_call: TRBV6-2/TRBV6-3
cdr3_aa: CASSYGPMVQYF

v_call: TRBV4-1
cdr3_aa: CASSLDRGTLLTQYF

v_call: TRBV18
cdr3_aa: CASSRQGAAFNEQFF

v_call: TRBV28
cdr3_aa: CASSLFPSEDRGPQYF

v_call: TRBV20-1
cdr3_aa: CSASQGSGAGSPLHF

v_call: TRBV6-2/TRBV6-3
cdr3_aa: CASSPTQLEAFF

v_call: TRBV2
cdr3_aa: CASRGAYNSPLHF

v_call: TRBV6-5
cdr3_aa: CASSWGASYADTQYF

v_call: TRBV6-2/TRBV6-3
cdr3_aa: CASSYSGLAGLANTGELFF

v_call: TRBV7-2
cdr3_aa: CASSLDNGGGNTIYF

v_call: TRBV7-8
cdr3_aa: CASSPGAGQRETQYF

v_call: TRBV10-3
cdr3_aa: CAIRMTDYTNYGYTF

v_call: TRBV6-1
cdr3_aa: CASSEGQGAFYEQYF

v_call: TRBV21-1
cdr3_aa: CASSKASGSTDTQYF

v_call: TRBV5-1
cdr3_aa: CASSYGQPTSTDTQYF

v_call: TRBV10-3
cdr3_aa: CAIGSGNGTIYF

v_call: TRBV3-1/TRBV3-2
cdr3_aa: CASSQRGTGSFGYTF

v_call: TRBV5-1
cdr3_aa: CASSLAVGTEAFF

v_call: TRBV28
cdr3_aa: CASSSPVNRRTDTQYF

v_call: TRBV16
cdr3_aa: CASSQSIGRGNTQYF

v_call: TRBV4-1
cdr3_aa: CASSQPGLASSTDTQYF

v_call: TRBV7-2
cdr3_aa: CASSLVATGGRDGYTF

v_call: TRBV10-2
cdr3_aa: CASRQGARGTGELFF

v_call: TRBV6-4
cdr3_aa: CASSEGPIDTQYF

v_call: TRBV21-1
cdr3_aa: CASRVKLATRCNEKLFF

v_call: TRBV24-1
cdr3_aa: CATSTPGTSRRNEQFF

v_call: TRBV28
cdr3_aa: CASSLWRTGGSYYGYTF

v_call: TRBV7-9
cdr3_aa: CASSWAGVNNEKLFF

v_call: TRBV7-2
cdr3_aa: CASSLKSGADYGYTF

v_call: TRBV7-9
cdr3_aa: CASNHPNYNEQFF

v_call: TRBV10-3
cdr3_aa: CAISVLAGAGEQYF

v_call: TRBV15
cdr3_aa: CATSRSRDAAYEQYF

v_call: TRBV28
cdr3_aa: CASSLPMEGGYNEQFF

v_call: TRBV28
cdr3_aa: CASSIRGQLANTEAFF

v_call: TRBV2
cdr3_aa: CASSAGGAGTDTQYF

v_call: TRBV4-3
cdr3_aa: CASSQLQTSLMYF

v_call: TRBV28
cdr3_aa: CASRPEGLASEQFF